The rows below give T cell receptor beta chains drawn from one sample of a study of regulatory dendritic cells for organ transplantation. Produced via immunoSEQ multiplex PCR; TCRdb's table is partial and in-frame only. The table shows some 18,000 clones, with under 80% occurring only once. Their antigen targets remain unknown. The sequencing sample was made of memory CD4+ T cells from blood cultured with regulatory dendritic cells. Receptor source: a human donor in good health. Each CDR3 is given with its conserved first and last residue. The D gene is left open where the match is weak.

CDR3,V,J,D
CASSAVGVRNTEAFF,TRBV18,TRBJ1-1,-
CASSFIAAGGDTGELFF,TRBV27,TRBJ2-2,TRBD2
CSVADGFNQPQHF,TRBV29-1,TRBJ1-5,-
CASSLQGSTDTQYF,TRBV5-8,TRBJ2-3,-
CASSPLGNANYGYTF,TRBV5-5,TRBJ1-2,-
CASSLSPHPTDTQYF,TRBV7-2,TRBJ2-3,-
CASSRDGFEAFF,TRBV7-9,TRBJ1-1,-
CASSFGTGRVETQYF,TRBV5-6,TRBJ2-5,TRBD1
CASSRGGGSTEAFF,TRBV7-2,TRBJ1-1,-
CASNMGQYNEKLFF,TRBV28,TRBJ1-4,TRBD1